The clone carrying this T cell receptor beta chain was seen many times. The antigen is undetermined. This entry belongs to a study of identical twins. Healthy Caucasian donors formed the entire cohort. Whole-study findings and limits: Fewer insertions were carried by abundant cord blood beta clonotypes, but none was seen in memory repertoires.

Each cDNA held unique molecular identifiers, and template switching gave it a universal primer site. TCRdb redid the calling of the 5' RACE reads with MiXCR, one entry per CDR3 protein. This sample has about 240,000 distinct CDR3 sequences, with roughly a tenth found just once. Germline CDR1 SQVTM, CDR2 ANQGSEA. V lost 5 bases and J lost 5; bases outside the gene matches: 4. The CDR3 loop spans 13 amino acids. The chain uses TRBV29-1 and TRBJ2-7; the match to TRBD1 covers 12 bases. Sequencing used memory T cells sorted from blood. The receptor was derived from a man in his fifties in good health. The CDR3 sequence is CSVRDRGQNEQYF. DNA of the CDR3: TGCAGCGTTCGGGACAGGGGGCAGAACGAGCAGTACTTC.